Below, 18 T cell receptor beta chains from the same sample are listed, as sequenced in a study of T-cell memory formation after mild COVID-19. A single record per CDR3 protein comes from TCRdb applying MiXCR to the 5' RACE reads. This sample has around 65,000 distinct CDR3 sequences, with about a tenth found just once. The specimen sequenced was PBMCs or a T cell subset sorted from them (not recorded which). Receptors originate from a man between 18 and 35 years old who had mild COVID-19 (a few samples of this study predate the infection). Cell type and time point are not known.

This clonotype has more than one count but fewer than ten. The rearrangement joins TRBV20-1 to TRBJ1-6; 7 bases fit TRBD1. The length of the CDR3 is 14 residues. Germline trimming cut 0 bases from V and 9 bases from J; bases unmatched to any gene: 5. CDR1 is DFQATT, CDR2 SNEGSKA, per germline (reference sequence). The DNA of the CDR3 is TGCAGTGCTAGAGATCTGGCAGGGGGTTCACCCCTCCACTTT. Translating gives CSARDLAGGSPLHF.

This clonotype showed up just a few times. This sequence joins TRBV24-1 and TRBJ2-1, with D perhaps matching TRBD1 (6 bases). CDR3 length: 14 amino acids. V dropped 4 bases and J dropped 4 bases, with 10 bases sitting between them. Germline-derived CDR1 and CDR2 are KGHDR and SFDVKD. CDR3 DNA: TGTGCCACCAGTGAGGGGACACCTTACAATGAGCAGTTCTTC. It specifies CATSEGTPYNEQFF.

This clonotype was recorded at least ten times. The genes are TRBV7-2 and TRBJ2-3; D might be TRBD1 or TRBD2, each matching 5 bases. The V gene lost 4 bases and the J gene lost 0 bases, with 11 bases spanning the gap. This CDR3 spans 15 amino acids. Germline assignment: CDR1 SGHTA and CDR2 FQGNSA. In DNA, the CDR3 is TGTGCCAGCAGCTATGGGGGAGCTAGCACAGATACGCAGTATTTT. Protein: CASSYGGASTDTQYF.

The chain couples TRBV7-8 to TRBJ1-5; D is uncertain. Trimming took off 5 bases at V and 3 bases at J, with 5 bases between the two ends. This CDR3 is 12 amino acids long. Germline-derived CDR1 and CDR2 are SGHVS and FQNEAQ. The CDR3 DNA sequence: TGTGCCAGCAGCATTTTCAATCAGCCCCAGCATTTT. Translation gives CASSIFNQPQHF.

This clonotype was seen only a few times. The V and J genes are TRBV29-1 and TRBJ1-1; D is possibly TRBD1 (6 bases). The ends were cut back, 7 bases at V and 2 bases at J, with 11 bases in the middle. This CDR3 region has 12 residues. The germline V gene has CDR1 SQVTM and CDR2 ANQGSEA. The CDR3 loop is CSGGTSNTEAFF. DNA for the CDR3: TGCAGCGGTGGGACATCAAACACTGAAGCTTTCTTT.

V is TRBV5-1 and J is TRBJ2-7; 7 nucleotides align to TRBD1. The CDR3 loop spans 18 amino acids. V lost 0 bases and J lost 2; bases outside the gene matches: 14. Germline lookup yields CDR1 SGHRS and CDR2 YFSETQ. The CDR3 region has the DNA TGCGCCAGCAGCTTGGGCCCCACCGGGACAGCAAGAGCCTACGAGCAGTACGTC. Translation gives CASSLGPTGTARAYEQYV.

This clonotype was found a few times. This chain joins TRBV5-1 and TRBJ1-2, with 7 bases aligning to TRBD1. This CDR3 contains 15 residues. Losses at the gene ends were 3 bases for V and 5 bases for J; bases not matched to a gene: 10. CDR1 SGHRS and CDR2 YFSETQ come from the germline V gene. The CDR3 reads CASSSSGGGPYGYTF. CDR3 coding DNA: TGCGCCAGCAGCTCTTCAGGGGGAGGACCTTATGGCTACACCTTC.

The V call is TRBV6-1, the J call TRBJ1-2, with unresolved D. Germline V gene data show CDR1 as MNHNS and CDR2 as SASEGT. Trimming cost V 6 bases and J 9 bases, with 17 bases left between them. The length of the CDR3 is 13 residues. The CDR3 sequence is CASSPRREGSYTF. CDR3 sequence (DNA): TGTGCCAGCAGCCCAAGGCGGGAAGGGAGCTACACCTTC.

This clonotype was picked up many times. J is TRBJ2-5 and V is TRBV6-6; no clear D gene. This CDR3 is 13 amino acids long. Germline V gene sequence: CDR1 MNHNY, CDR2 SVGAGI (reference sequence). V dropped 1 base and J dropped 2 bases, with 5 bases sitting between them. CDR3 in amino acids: CASSYWVQETQYF. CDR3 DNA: TGTGCCAGCAGTTACTGGGTACAAGAGACCCAGTACTTC.

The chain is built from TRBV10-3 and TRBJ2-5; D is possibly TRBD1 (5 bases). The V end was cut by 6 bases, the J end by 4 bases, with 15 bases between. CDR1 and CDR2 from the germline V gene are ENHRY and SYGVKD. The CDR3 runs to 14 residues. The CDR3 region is CAISMSRDGETQYF. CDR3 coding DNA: TGTGCCATCAGCATGAGCAGGGATGGAGAGACCCAGTACTTC.

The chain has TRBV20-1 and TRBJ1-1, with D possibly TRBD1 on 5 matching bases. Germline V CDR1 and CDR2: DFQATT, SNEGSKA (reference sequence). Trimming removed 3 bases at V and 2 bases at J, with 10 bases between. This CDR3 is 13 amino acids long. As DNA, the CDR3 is TGCAGTGCTAGGGTTGACAGAAACACTGAAGCTTTCTTT. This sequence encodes CSARVDRNTEAFF.

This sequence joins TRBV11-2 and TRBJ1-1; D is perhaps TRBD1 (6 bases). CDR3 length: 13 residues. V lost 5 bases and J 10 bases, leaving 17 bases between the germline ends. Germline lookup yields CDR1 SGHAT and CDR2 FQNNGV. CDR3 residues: CASSPGTMIRAFF. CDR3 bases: TGTGCCAGCAGCCCCGGGACAATGATACGAGCTTTCTTT.

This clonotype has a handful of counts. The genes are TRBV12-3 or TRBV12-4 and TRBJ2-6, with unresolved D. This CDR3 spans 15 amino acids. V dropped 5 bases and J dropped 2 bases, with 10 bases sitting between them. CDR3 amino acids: CASSQVLAGANVLTF. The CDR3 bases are TGTGCCAGCAGTCAAGTATTGGCTGGGGCCAACGTCCTGACTTTC.

The CDR3 DNA reads TGTGCCAGCAGCTTAAGAACAGGGGGCCCGGAGACCCAGTACTTC. Translating gives CASSLRTGGPETQYF. This sequence joins TRBV7-2 and TRBJ2-5; TRBD1 aligns across 9 bases. The V gene end was trimmed by 2 bases and the J gene end by 5 bases; junction bases not matched to a gene: 6. The CDR3 covers 15 residues. CDR1 SGHTA and CDR2 FQGNSA come from the germline V gene.

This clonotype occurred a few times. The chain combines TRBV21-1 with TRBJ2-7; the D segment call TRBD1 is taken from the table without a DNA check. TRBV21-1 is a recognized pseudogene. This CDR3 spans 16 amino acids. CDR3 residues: CASSAKPWDRAYEQYF. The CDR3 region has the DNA TGTGCCAGCAGCGCCAAGCCTTGGGACAGGGCCTACGAGCAGTACTTC.

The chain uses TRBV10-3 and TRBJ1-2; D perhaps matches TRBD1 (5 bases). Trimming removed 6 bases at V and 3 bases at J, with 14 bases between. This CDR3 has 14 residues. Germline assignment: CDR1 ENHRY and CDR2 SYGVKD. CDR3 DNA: TGTGCCATCAGGTCGGACACGCAGGACTATGGCTACACCTTC. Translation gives CAIRSDTQDYGYTF.

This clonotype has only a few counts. The CDR3 nucleotides are TGTGCCAGCAGCCCCCCCTTCTCGACAGCCAGCAACACTGAAGCTTTCTTT. This translates into CASSPPFSTASNTEAFF. This sequence joins TRBV9 and TRBJ1-1; perhaps TRBD1 as D (5 bases). Germline CDR1 SGDLS, CDR2 YYNGEE. This CDR3 comprises 17 residues. The ends were cut back, 4 bases at V and 2 bases at J, with 21 bases in the middle.

CDR3 nucleotides: TGCAGTGCTAGGCCGGCGAACACTGAAGCTTTCTTT. As protein: CSARPANTEAFF. This chain connects TRBV20-1 to TRBJ1-1; D gene uncertain. Trimming removed 3 bases from V and 1 base from J, with 6 bases in between. The CDR3 contains 12 residues. The V gene's germline CDR1 is DFQATT and CDR2 SNEGSKA (reference sequence).